This passage covers 2 T cell receptor beta chains from one sample sequenced in a study of T cell changes during pregnancy in multiple sclerosis. TCRdb's table, derived via immunoSEQ multiplex PCR, lists solely in-frame clones and lacks some. Of over 40,000 clones in the sample, 80% to 95% were seen once. The sample here was peripheral blood, taken in the third trimester of pregnancy. These receptors were taken from a female donor with multiple sclerosis, enrolled in a pregnancy study.

The genes are TRBV4-2 and TRBJ2-6; D possibly corresponds to TRBD1 (6 bases). Trimming pared 3 bases from V and 1 base from J, leaving 10 bases between. The CDR3 extends over 16 amino acids. CDR1 LGHNA and CDR2 YNFKEQ come from the germline V gene. CDR3 sequence: CASSQADRSGANVLTF. The CDR3 DNA follows: TGTGCCAGCAGCCAGGCCGACAGGTCTGGGGCCAACGTCCTGACTTTC.

This rearrangement joins TRBV5-6 to TRBJ1-5, with D tentatively TRBD1 (6 bases). V lost 1 base to trimming and J lost 6 bases, with 11 bases between them. The CDR3 sequence is 14 residues long. Per the germline V gene, CDR1 is SGHDT and CDR2 is YYEEEE. The CDR3: CASSLRQGIQPQHF. The CDR3 coding sequence is TGTGCCAGCAGCTTGCGGCAGGGGATTCAGCCCCAGCATTTT.